This passage covers 18 T cell receptor beta chains from one sample sequenced in a study of siplizumab effects on memory and regulatory T cells. Measured with immunoSEQ multiplex PCR; TCRdb has only the in-frame clones, and not every one. The sample lists 100,000 or so clones, roughly nine tenths occurring once. The sample consisted of Tregs sorted from blood. These receptors came from a human donor in good health.

The chain joins TRBV7-6 to TRBJ1-6, with D maybe TRBD1 (5 bases). The CDR3 contains 16 residues. Trimming shortened V by 2 bases and J by 3 bases, and 11 bases separated the two germline ends. The V gene's germline CDR1 is SGHVS and CDR2 FNYEAQ. This chain's CDR3 is CASSLRDRGYNSPLHF. CDR3 nucleotide sequence: TGTGCCAGCAGCTTACGGGACCGTGGCTATAATTCACCCCTCCACTTT.

This chain connects TRBV6-5 to TRBJ2-7; D is perhaps TRBD1 or TRBD2 (5 bases each). The CDR3 covers 15 residues. CDR1 and CDR2 from the germline V gene are MNHEY and SVGAGI. Deletions cut 0 bases from V and 2 bases from J, with 11 bases between. The CDR3 DNA is TGTGCCAGCAGTTACTCGAGGGGATCCCCCTACGAGCAGTACTTC. This sequence encodes CASSYSRGSPYEQYF.

The chain joins TRBV7-8 to TRBJ2-1; D may match TRBD1 or TRBD2 (5 bases each). The ends were cut back, 0 bases at V and 0 bases at J, with 21 bases in the middle. Germline V lookup: CDR1 SGHVS, CDR2 FQNEAQ. This CDR3 has 20 amino acids. CDR3 residues: CASSLAPPNFGASSYNEQFF. As DNA, the CDR3 is TGTGCCAGCAGCTTAGCGCCCCCCAACTTCGGGGCGAGCTCCTACAATGAGCAGTTCTTC.

The chain links TRBV14 to TRBJ2-2; D might be TRBD1 or TRBD2, each matching 5 bases. The CDR3 is made up of 17 amino acids. Trimming cost V 4 bases and J 1 base, with 16 bases left between them. CDR1 and CDR2 (germline): SGHDN, FVKESK. CDR3 protein: CASSPKRGVGNTGELFF. The CDR3 bases are TGTGCCAGCAGCCCCAAGAGGGGAGTGGGGAACACCGGGGAGCTGTTTTTT.

This chain links TRBV15 with TRBJ2-1; D is tentatively TRBD1 or TRBD2 (6 bases each). Between the trimmed V and J ends, which lost 3 bases and 9 bases, there was a span of 18 bases. The CDR3 length is 15 residues. From germline, CDR1 is LNHNV and CDR2 YYDKDF (reference sequence). CDR3 in DNA: TGTGCCACCAGCAGCCTAGTAAGGGGGGCGGGTGAGCAGTTCTTC. As protein: CATSSLVRGAGEQFF.

The V gene is TRBV6-1, the J gene TRBJ2-7; tentative D call: TRBD2 (6 bases). The CDR3 consists of 19 residues. Germline CDR1 MNHNS, CDR2 SASEGT. Trimming took off 4 bases at V and 0 bases at J, with 25 bases between the two ends. The CDR3 protein is CASSVRSWASEYSSYEQYF. CDR3 bases: TGTGCCAGCAGTGTAAGGAGTTGGGCTAGCGAATACTCCTCCTACGAGCAGTACTTC.

J is TRBJ2-3 and V is TRBV6-5, with TRBD2 identical over 10 bases. Germline V CDR1 and CDR2: MNHEY, SVGAGI. The CDR3 is 15 residues long. With 7 bases clipped from V and 3 bases from J, the junction kept 7 bases outside the gene matches. CDR3 amino acids: CASTISGRKTDTQYF. CDR3 DNA: TGTGCCAGCACCATTAGCGGGAGGAAGACAGATACGCAGTATTTT.

The chain carries TRBV18 and TRBJ1-2; TRBD1 is a possible D gene (6 bases). Trimming took off 3 bases at V and 3 bases at J, with 11 bases between the two ends. The CDR3 covers 14 residues. Germline loops: CDR1 KGHSH, CDR2 LQKENI. Here the CDR3 reads CASSPLGGDYGYTF. The CDR3, as DNA: TGTGCCAGCTCACCCTTAGGGGGGGACTATGGCTACACCTTC.

This clone appeared once. The chain has TRBV5-4 and TRBJ2-5; possibly TRBD1 or TRBD2 for D (5 bases each). The CDR3 is made up of 15 amino acids. Trimming removed 3 bases from V and 2 bases from J, with 14 bases in between. Germline CDR1 is SGHNT and CDR2 is YYREEE (reference sequence). The CDR3 sequence is CASSWGYGGQETQYF. Here the CDR3 DNA reads TGTGCCAGCAGCTGGGGGTATGGAGGTCAAGAGACCCAGTACTTC.

The V call is TRBV18, the J call TRBJ2-1; D gene unclear. The CDR3 has 11 amino acids. V was trimmed by 5 bases and J by 8 bases, leaving 7 bases between them. Germline V gives CDR1 KGHSH, CDR2 LQKENI. CDR3 nucleotides: TGTGCCAGCTCAAGTACGGATGAGCAGTTCTTC. This translates into CASSSTDEQFF.

The gene calls are TRBV7-9 and TRBJ2-7; the match to TRBD2 covers 11 bases. The CDR3 is made up of 14 amino acids. Germline assignment: CDR1 SEHNR and CDR2 FQNEAQ (reference sequence). V lost 5 bases to trimming and J lost 7 bases; unmatched junction nucleotides: 7. Written as DNA, the CDR3 is TGTGCCAGCAGCCTGGGACTAGCGGCATGGGAGCAGTACTTC. Residues: CASSLGLAAWEQYF.

The rearrangement uses TRBV6-5 and TRBJ1-1; TRBD1 aligns across 11 bases. This CDR3 has 13 residues. With 7 bases clipped from V and 11 bases from J, the junction kept 9 bases outside the gene matches. Germline CDR1 MNHEY, CDR2 SVGAGI. CDR3 DNA: TGTGCCAGCACCCCATCGGGACAGGGGGGTGCTTTCTTT. Translation: CASTPSGQGGAFF.

V gene TRBV6-6 combines with J gene TRBJ2-5; no clear D gene. Germline CDR1 is MNHNY and CDR2 is SVGAGI (reference sequence). The CDR3 length is 11 residues. V lost 5 bases and J lost 5, with 6 bases in between. The CDR3 DNA sequence: TGTGCCAGCAGTCGCAGCGAGACCCAGTACTTC. Its translation: CASSRSETQYF.

The rearrangement joins TRBV13 to TRBJ2-1, with 9 nucleotides matching TRBD1. Per germline, CDR1 PRHDT and CDR2 FYEKMQ (reference sequence). This CDR3 contains 15 residues. V trimming: 1 base; J trimming: 2 bases; junction bases outside the gene matches: 0. The CDR3 DNA reads TGTGCCAGCAGCTTAGACAGGGGGCCCTACAATGAGCAGTTCTTC. Its protein is CASSLDRGPYNEQFF.

The chain couples TRBV15 to TRBJ2-3, with 11 nucleotides matching TRBD2. Germline V gives CDR1 LNHNV, CDR2 YYDKDF (reference sequence). The CDR3 extends over 20 amino acids. Trimming cost V 3 bases and J 3 bases; bases outside gene matches: 17. CDR3 sequence reads: CATSRPFMGLAGGRTDTQYF. The CDR3 bases are TGTGCCACCAGCAGGCCTTTTATGGGGCTAGCGGGAGGCCGAACAGATACGCAGTATTTT.

The chain couples TRBV5-1 to TRBJ2-7; TRBD1 or TRBD2 may be the D gene (6 bases each). CDR3 size: 12 residues. Trimming shortened V by 5 bases and J by 1 base, and 7 bases separated the two germline ends. Per germline, CDR1 SGHRS and CDR2 YFSETQ. This CDR3 is CASRGGSYEQYF. In DNA form, the CDR3 reads TGCGCCAGCAGAGGGGGGTCCTACGAGCAGTACTTC.

This clone occurred a few times. The V gene is TRBV18, the J gene TRBJ1-1; no definite D call. The CDR3 has 12 residues. V lost 0 bases, J lost 6 bases, and 5 bases lay in between. Germline V gene sequence: CDR1 KGHSH, CDR2 LQKENI. In DNA form, the CDR3 reads TGTGCCAGCTCACCACCGGGCCCTGAAGCTTTCTTT. This translates into CASSPPGPEAFF.

This rearrangement joins TRBV5-6 to TRBJ2-1; 7 positions agree with TRBD2. This CDR3 contains 11 residues. The J segment lost 12 bases and the V segment lost 1 base, leaving 1 base of the junction unmatched. Germline-derived CDR1 and CDR2 are SGHDT and YYEEEE. CDR3 sequence (DNA): TGTGCCAGCAGCTTGTCGGGGGGGCAGTTCTTC. It yields the protein CASSLSGGQFF.